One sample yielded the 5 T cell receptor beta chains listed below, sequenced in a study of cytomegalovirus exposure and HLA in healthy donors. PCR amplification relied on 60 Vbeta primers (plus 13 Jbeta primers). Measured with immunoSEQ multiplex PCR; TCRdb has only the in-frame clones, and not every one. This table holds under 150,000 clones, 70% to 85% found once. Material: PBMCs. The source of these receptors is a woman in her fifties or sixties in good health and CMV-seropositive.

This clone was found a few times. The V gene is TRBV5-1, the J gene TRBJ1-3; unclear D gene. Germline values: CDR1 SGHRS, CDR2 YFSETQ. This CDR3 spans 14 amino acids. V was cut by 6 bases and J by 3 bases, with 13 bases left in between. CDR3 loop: CASTQAAGGNTIYF. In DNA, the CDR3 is TGCGCCAGCACGCAGGCCGCAGGTGGAAACACCATATATTTT.

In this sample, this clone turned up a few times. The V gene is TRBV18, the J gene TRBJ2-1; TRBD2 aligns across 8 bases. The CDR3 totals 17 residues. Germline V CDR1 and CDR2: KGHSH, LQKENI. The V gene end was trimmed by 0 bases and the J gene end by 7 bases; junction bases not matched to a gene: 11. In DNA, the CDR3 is TGTGCCAGCTCACCACCTGAGCCGGGACTAGGAGGTAATGAGCAGTTCTTC. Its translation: CASSPPEPGLGGNEQFF.

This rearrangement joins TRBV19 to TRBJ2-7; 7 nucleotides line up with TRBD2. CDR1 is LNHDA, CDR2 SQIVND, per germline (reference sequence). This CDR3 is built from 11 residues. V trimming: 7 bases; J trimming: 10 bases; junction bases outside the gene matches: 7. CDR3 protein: CASTHGGFQYF. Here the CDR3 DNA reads TGTGCCAGTACCCACGGGGGGTTCCAGTACTTC.

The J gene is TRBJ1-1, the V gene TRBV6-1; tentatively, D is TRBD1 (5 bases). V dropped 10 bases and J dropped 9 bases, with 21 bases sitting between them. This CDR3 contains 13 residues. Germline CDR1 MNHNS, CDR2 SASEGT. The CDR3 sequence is CATQVGGTIKAFF. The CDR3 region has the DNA TGTGCCACCCAAGTTGGGGGGACTATTAAAGCTTTCTTT.

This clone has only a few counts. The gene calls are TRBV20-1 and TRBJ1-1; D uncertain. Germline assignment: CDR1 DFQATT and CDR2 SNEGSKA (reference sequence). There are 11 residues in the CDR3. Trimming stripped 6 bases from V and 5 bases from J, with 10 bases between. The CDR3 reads CSASGWTEAFF. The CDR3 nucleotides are TGCAGTGCCTCAGGCTGGACTGAAGCTTTCTTT.